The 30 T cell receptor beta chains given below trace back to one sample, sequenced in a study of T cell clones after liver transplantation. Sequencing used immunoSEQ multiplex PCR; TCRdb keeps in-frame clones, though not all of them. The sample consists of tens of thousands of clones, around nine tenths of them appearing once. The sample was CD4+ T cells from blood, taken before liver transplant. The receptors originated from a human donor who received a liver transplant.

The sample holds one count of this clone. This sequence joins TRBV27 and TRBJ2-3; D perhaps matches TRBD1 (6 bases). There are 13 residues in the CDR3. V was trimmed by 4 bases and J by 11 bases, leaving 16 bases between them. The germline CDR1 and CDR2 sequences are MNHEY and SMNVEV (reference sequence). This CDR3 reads CASSSIGGVGQYF. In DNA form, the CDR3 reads TGTGCCAGCAGTTCAATAGGGGGTGTTGGGCAGTATTTT.

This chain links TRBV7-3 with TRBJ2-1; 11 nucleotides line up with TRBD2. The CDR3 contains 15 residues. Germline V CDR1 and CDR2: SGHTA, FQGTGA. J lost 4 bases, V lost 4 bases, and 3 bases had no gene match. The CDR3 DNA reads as TGTGCCAGCAGCTACCTAGCGGGAGGTTACAATGAGCAGTTCTTC. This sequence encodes CASSYLAGGYNEQFF.

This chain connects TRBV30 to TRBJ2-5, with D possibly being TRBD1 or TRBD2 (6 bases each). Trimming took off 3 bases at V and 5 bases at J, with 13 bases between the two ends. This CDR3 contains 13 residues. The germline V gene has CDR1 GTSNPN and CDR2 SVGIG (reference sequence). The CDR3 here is CAWRPKGGETQYF. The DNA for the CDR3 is TGTGCCTGGAGACCGAAAGGGGGGGAGACCCAGTACTTC.

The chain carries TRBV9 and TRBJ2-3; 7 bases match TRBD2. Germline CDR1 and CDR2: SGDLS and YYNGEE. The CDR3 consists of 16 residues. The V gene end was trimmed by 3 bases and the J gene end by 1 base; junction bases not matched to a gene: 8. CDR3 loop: CASSGISGSGTDTQYF. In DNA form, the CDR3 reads TGTGCCAGCAGCGGAATTAGCGGGTCTGGCACAGATACGCAGTATTTT.

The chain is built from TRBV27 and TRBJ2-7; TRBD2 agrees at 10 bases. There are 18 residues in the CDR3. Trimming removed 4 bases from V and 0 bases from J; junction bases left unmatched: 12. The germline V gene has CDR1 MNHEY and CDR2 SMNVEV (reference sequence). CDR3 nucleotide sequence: TGTGCCAGCAGTTCACGGACTAGCGGCGACCCTAGCTCCTACGAGCAGTACTTC. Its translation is CASSSRTSGDPSSYEQYF.

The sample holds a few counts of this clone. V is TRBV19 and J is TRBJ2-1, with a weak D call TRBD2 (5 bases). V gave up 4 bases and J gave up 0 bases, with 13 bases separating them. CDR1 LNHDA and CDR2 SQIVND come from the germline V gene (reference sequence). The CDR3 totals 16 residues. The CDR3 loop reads CASSTPGKSSYNEQFF. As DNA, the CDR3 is TGTGCCAGTAGTACCCCCGGGAAGAGCTCCTACAATGAGCAGTTCTTC.

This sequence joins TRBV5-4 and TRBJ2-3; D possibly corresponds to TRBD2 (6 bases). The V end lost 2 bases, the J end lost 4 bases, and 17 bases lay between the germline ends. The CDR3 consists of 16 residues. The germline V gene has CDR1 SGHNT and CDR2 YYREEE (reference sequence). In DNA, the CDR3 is TGTGCCAGCAGCTTCGGGTCCCGGGGAGGCGCAGATACGCAGTATTTT. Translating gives CASSFGSRGGADTQYF.

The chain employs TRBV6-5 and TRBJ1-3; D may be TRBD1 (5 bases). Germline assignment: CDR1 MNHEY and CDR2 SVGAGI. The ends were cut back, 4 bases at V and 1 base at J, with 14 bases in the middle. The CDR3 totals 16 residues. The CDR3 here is CASSFGHPVSGNTIYF. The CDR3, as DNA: TGTGCCAGCAGTTTCGGACACCCGGTATCTGGAAACACCATATATTTT.

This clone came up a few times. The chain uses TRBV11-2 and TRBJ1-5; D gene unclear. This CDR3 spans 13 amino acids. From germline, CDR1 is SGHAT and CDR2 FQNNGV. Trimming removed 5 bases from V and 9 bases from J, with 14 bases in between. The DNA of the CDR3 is TGTGCCAGCAGCGCGAATGGAGGATCGCCCCAGCATTTT. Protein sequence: CASSANGGSPQHF.

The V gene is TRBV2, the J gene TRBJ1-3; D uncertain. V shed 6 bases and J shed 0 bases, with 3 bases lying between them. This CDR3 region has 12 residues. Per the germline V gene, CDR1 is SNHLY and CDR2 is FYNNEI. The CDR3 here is CASRSSGNTIYF. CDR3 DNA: TGTGCCAGCAGGAGCTCTGGAAACACCATATATTTT.

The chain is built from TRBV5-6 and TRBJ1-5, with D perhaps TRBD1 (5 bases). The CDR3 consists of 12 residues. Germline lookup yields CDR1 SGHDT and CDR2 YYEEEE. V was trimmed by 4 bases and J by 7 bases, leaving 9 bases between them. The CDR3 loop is CASSMGRQPQHF. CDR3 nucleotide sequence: TGTGCCAGCAGCATGGGGCGGCAGCCCCAGCATTTT.

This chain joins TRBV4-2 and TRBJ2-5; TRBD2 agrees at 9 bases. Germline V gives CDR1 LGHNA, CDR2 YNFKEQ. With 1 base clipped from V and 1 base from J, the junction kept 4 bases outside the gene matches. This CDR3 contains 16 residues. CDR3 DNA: TGTGCCAGCAGCCAAGCGCCTAGCGGGACCCAAGAGACCCAGTACTTC. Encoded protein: CASSQAPSGTQETQYF.

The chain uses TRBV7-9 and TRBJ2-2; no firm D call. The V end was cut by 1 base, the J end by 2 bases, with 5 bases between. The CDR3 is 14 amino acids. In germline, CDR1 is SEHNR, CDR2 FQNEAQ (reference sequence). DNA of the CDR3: TGTGCCAGCAGCTTAGACCTTAACACCGGGGAGCTGTTTTTT. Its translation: CASSLDLNTGELFF.

In DNA form, the CDR3 reads TGTGCCAGCAGTTTCGGTGTCACCCCCTCTGGGGCCAACGTCCTGACTTTC. Translated: CASSFGVTPSGANVLTF. The V call is TRBV27, the J call TRBJ2-6, with no clear D. The CDR3 is 17 residues long. Trimming left V 3 bases short and J 0 bases short, with 12 bases between. Germline loops: CDR1 MNHEY, CDR2 SMNVEV (reference sequence).

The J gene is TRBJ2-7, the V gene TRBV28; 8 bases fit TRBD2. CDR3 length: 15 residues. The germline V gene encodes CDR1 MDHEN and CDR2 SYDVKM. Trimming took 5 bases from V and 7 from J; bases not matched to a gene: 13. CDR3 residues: CASSPHSGDTGEQYF. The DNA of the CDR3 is TGTGCCAGCAGTCCTCATAGCGGGGACACGGGGGAGCAGTACTTC.

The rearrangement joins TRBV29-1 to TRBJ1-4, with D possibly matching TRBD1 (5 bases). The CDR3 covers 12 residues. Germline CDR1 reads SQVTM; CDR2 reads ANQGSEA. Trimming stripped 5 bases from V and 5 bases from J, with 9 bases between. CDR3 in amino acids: CSVLGGNEKLFF. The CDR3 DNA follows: TGCAGCGTTCTCGGGGGAAATGAAAAACTGTTTTTT.

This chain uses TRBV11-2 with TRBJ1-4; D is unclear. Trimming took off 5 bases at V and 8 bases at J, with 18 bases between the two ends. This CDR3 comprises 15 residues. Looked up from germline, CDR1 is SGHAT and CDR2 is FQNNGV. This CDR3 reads CASSNTNSRAEKLFF. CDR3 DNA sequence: TGTGCCAGCAGCAATACGAACTCCCGGGCCGAAAAACTGTTTTTT. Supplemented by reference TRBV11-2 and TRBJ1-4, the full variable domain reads EAGVAQSPRYKIIEKRQSVAFWCNPISGHATLYWYQQILGQGPKLLIQFQNNGVVDDSQLPKDRFSAERLKGVDSTLKIQPAKLEDSAVYLCASSNTNSRAEKLFFGSGTQLSVL.

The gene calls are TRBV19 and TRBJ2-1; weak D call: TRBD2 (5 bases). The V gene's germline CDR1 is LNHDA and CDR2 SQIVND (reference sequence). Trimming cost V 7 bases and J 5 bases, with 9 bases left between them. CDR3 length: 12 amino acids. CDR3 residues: CASKGLDNEQFF. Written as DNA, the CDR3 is TGTGCCAGTAAAGGACTCGACAATGAGCAGTTCTTC.

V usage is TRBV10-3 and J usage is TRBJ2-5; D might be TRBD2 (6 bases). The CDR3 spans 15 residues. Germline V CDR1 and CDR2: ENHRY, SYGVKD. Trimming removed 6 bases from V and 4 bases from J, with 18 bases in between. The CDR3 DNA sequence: TGTGCCATCAGGGACGTCAACCGGGACTCAGAGACCCAGTACTTC. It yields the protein CAIRDVNRDSETQYF.

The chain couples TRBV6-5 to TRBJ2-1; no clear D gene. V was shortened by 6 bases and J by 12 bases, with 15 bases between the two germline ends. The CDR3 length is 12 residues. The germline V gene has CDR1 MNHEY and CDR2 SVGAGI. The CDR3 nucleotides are TGTGCCAGCAGCCAAGTTAGTGGGTTGCAGTTCTTC. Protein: CASSQVSGLQFF.

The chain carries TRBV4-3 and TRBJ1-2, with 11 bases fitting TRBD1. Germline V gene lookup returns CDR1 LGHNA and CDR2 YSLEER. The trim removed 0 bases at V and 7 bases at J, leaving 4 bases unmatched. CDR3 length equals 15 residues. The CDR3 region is CASSQEGQGGSGYTF. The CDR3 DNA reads TGCGCCAGCAGCCAAGAGGGACAGGGGGGGTCTGGCTACACCTTC.

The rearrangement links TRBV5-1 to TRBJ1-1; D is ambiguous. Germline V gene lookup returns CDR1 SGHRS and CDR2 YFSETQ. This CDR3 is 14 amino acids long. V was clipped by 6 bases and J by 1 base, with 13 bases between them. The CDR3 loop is CASTLGPSNTEAFF. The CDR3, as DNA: TGCGCCAGCACCCTAGGGCCATCGAACACTGAAGCTTTCTTT.

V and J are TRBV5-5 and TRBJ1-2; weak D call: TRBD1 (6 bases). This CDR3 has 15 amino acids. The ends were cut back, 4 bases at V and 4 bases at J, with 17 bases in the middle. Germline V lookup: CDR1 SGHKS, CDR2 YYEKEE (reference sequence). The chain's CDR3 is CASSRSGLDSYGYTF. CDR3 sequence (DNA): TGTGCCAGCAGCCGCTCGGGACTGGACAGCTATGGCTACACCTTC.

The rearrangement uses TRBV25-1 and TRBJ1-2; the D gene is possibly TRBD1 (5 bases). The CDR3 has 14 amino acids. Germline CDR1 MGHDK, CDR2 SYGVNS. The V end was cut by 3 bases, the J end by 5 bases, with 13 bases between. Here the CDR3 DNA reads TGTGCCAGCAGTGATCCAGGGAGGATGTATGGCTACACCTTC. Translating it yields CASSDPGRMYGYTF.

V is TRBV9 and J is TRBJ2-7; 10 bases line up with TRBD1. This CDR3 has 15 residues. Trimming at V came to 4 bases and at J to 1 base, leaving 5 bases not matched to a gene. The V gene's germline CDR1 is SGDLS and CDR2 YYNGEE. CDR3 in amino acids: CASSFVGQGSYEQYF. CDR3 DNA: TGTGCCAGCAGCTTTGTGGGACAGGGGTCCTACGAGCAGTACTTC. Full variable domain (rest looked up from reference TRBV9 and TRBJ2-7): DSGVTQTPKHLITATGQRVTLRCSPRSGDLSVYWYQQSLDQGLQFLIQYYNGEERAKGNILERFSAQQFPDLHSELNLSSLELGDSALYFCASSFVGQGSYEQYFGPGTRLTVT.

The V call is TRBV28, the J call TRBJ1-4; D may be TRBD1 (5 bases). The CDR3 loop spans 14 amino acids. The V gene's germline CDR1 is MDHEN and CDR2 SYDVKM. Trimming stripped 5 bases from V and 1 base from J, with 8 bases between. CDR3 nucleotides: TGTGCCAGCAGTAGAGGGGAAACTAATGAAAAACTGTTTTTT. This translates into CASSRGETNEKLFF.

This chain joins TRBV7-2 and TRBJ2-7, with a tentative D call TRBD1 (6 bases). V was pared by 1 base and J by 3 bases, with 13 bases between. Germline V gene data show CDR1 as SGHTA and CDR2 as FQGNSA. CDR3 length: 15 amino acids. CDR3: CASSLGSGHLYEQYF. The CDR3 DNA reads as TGTGCCAGCAGCTTAGGATCGGGACACCTCTACGAGCAGTACTTC.

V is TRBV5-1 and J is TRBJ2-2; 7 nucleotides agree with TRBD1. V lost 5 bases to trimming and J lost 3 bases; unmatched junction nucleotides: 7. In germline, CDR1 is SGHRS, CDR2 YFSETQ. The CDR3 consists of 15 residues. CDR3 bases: TGCGCCAGCAGGTTCGGGACAGAATACACCGGGGAGCTGTTTTTT. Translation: CASRFGTEYTGELFF.

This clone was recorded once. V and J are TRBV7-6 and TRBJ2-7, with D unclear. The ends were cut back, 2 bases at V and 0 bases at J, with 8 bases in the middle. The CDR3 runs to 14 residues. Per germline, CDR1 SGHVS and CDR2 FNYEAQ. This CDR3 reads CASSLSRASYEQYF. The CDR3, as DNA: TGTGCCAGCAGCTTAAGTAGGGCCTCCTACGAGCAGTACTTC.

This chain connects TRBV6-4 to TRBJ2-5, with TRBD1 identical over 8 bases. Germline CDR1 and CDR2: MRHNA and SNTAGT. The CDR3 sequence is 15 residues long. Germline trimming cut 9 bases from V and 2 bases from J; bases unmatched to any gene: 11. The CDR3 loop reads CARGTRQGLQETQYF. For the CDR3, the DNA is TGTGCCAGAGGGACGAGACAGGGGCTTCAAGAGACCCAGTACTTC.